This TCR beta chain came from a study of T-cell reconstitution after alpha-beta-depleted transplantation in children. Study conclusions and caveats: Surviving recipient cells, namely T cells and thymic progenitors, were the source of high day-60 TCRbeta diversity in some patients. After transplant, at about two months, alpha-beta T cells were reportedly derived from several hundred expanded graft clones. One year post-transplant, T-cell counts and diversity were largely derived from T cells produced anew.

TCRbeta library construction was performed incorporating unique molecular identifiers. TCRdb passed the PCR reads through MiXCR, listing each CDR3 protein once. The table shows about 830,000 distinct CDR3 sequences, with roughly 15% occurring only once. This clonotype was seen only a few times. What it recognizes is unknown. The germline V gene encodes CDR1 KGHSH and CDR2 LQKENI. The CDR3 runs 16 residues. Losses at the gene ends were 0 bases for V and 1 base for J; bases not matched to a gene: 2. This specimen was PBMCs, mostly from graft donor cells, taken 360 days after TCRalphabeta/CD19-depleted stem cell transplant. The clonotype was recovered from a male patient between 10 and 17 years old who had a stem cell transplant for acute lymphoblastic leukemia, so the T cells may come from the graft donor. V gene TRBV18 combines with J gene TRBJ2-7; 11 bases map to TRBD1. The CDR3 coding sequence is TGTGCCAGCTCACCACCGGGACAGGGGGGTTCCTACGAGCAGTACTTC. It codes for CASSPPGQGGSYEQYF.